This is a list of T cell receptor beta chains from one sample in a study of response to subunit inactivated influenza vaccine. One entry per CDR3 protein results from TCRdb running MiXCR on the RT-PCR reads. In the table there are more than 400,000 distinct CDR3 sequences, approximately 10% of which are singletons. The sample here was PBMCs from blood, taken around seven weeks after vaccination. These TCRs come from a man aged 50 to 59 who received an inactivated influenza vaccine. The CDR3 runs from the conserved cysteine through the conserved F or W. D genes are given only for firm matches. Clone size is not always given. Where it is, it says once, few, many or a class for expanded clones.

D gene: .; V gene: TRBV29-1; clone size: few; J gene: TRBJ1-1; CDR3 DNA: TGCAGCGCCGGAACCTACACTGAAGCTTTCTTT; CDR3 protein: CSAGTYTEAFF
D gene: .; V gene: TRBV24-1; clone size: .; J gene: TRBJ2-3; CDR3 DNA: TGTGCCACCAGTTTTCTCGATACGCAGTATTTT; CDR3 protein: CATSFLDTQYF
D gene: .; V gene: TRBV10-3; clone size: .; J gene: TRBJ2-1; CDR3 DNA: TGTGCCATCAGTGAGACCCGGGACGGGAATGAGCAGTTCTTC; CDR3 protein: CAISETRDGNEQFF
D gene: .; V gene: TRBV10-3; clone size: many; J gene: TRBJ2-5; CDR3 DNA: TGTGCCGTCCTCCCGATGGGGGGAGAGACCCAGTACTTC; CDR3 protein: CAVLPMGGETQYF
D gene: TRBD1; V gene: TRBV29-1; clone size: many; J gene: TRBJ2-7; CDR3 DNA: TGCAGCGCCGGGACAGGGCGTTACGAGCAGTACTTC; CDR3 protein: CSAGTGRYEQYF
D gene: .; V gene: TRBV6-2/TRBV6-3; clone size: few; J gene: TRBJ2-7; CDR3 DNA: TGTGCCAGCAGCCCGACTACCTCCTACGAGCAGTACTTC; CDR3 protein: CASSPTTSYEQYF
D gene: .; V gene: TRBV3-1; clone size: .; J gene: TRBJ2-7; CDR3 DNA: TGTGCCAGCAGCCAAGAGGAGGTCGGGGACGTCGAGCAGTACTTC; CDR3 protein: CASSQEEVGDVEQYF
D gene: .; V gene: TRBV3-1; clone size: few; J gene: TRBJ2-7; CDR3 DNA: TGTGCCAGCAGCGAGGTGGGGGGCGCACCCTACGAGCAGTACTTC; CDR3 protein: CASSEVGGAPYEQYF
D gene: .; V gene: TRBV12-3/TRBV12-4; clone size: many; J gene: TRBJ2-1; CDR3 DNA: TGTGCCAGCAGCCAATACAATGAGCAGTTCTTC; CDR3 protein: CASSQYNEQFF
D gene: .; V gene: TRBV18; clone size: .; J gene: TRBJ2-3; CDR3 DNA: TGTGCCAGCTCACCGAAAGGGAAGACAGATACGCAGTATTTT; CDR3 protein: CASSPKGKTDTQYF
D gene: .; V gene: TRBV4-3; clone size: .; J gene: TRBJ2-7; CDR3 DNA: TGCGCCAGCAGCCAAGATCCCGGAACCTACGAGCAGTACTTC; CDR3 protein: CASSQDPGTYEQYF
D gene: .; V gene: TRBV11-2; clone size: .; J gene: TRBJ2-7; CDR3 DNA: TGTGCCAGCAGCCCCTTCTTGTACGAGCAGTACTTC; CDR3 protein: CASSPFLYEQYF
D gene: TRBD1; V gene: TRBV11-3; clone size: .; J gene: TRBJ2-3; CDR3 DNA: TGTGCCAGCAGCTTGGGGACAGGGTCAGATACGCAGTATTTT; CDR3 protein: CASSLGTGSDTQYF
D gene: .; V gene: TRBV7-2; clone size: few; J gene: TRBJ2-7; CDR3 DNA: TGTGCCAGCCGCGGGAACAGCTACGAGCAGTACTTC; CDR3 protein: CASRGNSYEQYF
D gene: TRBD2; V gene: TRBV12-3/TRBV12-4; clone size: .; J gene: TRBJ2-3; CDR3 DNA: TGTGCCAGCAGTTACCGTGCGGGGGGGGGGACAGATACGCAGTATTTT; CDR3 protein: CASSYRAGGGTDTQYF
D gene: TRBD2; V gene: TRBV6-2/TRBV6-3; clone size: .; J gene: TRBJ2-5; CDR3 DNA: TGTGCCAGCAGTTACGCTAGCGGGGGGGCTGGACAAGAGACCCAGTACTTC; CDR3 protein: CASSYASGGAGQETQYF
D gene: .; V gene: TRBV29-1; clone size: .; J gene: TRBJ1-1; CDR3 DNA: TGCAGCGACACACCGAGGGACGGCGGATGTGAAGCTTTCTTT; CDR3 protein: CSDTPRDGGCEAFF
D gene: TRBD2; V gene: TRBV11-2; clone size: many; J gene: TRBJ2-1; CDR3 DNA: TGTGCCAGCAGCCGACTAGCTCTAATCTACAATGAGCAGTTCTTC; CDR3 protein: CASSRLALIYNEQFF
D gene: TRBD1; V gene: TRBV6-2/TRBV6-3; clone size: few; J gene: TRBJ1-5; CDR3 DNA: TGTGCCAGCAGACCTGGGACAGTGAGCAATCAGCCCCAGCATTTT; CDR3 protein: CASRPGTVSNQPQHF
D gene: .; V gene: TRBV12-3/TRBV12-4; clone size: few; J gene: TRBJ2-2; CDR3 DNA: TGTGCCAGCAAGGGGCCAAGGGAGCTGTTTTTT; CDR3 protein: CASKGPRELFF
D gene: .; V gene: TRBV12-3/TRBV12-4; clone size: .; J gene: TRBJ2-1; CDR3 DNA: TGTGCCAGCAGGGCGGGACCCACGATACCCTATGAGCAGTTCTTC; CDR3 protein: CASRAGPTIPYEQFF
D gene: .; V gene: TRBV6-6; clone size: few; J gene: TRBJ1-1; CDR3 DNA: TGTGCCAGCAGTTACGGGGACCGTGAAGCTTTCTTT; CDR3 protein: CASSYGDREAFF
D gene: TRBD1; V gene: TRBV30; clone size: .; J gene: TRBJ2-7; CDR3 DNA: TGTGCCTGGAGAGGGTGGCAGGGGGCTCAGGAGTACTTC; CDR3 protein: CAWRGWQGAQEYF
D gene: .; V gene: TRBV5-1; clone size: few; J gene: TRBJ2-3; CDR3 DNA: TGCGCCAGCACCCTAGCGCCCGCGCAGGATACGCAGTATTTT; CDR3 protein: CASTLAPAQDTQYF
D gene: .; V gene: TRBV5-1; clone size: few; J gene: TRBJ2-7; CDR3 DNA: TGCGCCAGCAGGGCCGAGGGATACGAGCAGTACTTC; CDR3 protein: CASRAEGYEQYF
D gene: .; V gene: TRBV4-3; clone size: many; J gene: TRBJ2-7; CDR3 DNA: TGCGCCAGCAGCCAAGCCTGGGGTAGCGGTTACGAGCAGTACTTC; CDR3 protein: CASSQAWGSGYEQYF
D gene: .; V gene: TRBV29-1; clone size: .; J gene: TRBJ1-1; CDR3 DNA: TGCAGCGTTGAAGATGAGGCAGGCGGGGCTTTCTTT; CDR3 protein: CSVEDEAGGAFF
D gene: .; V gene: TRBV2; clone size: .; J gene: TRBJ1-2; CDR3 DNA: TGTGCCAGCAGTGAAGTTGGGGCCTCGAGAATTTATGGCTACACCTTC; CDR3 protein: CASSEVGASRIYGYTF
D gene: .; V gene: TRBV5-1; clone size: few; J gene: TRBJ2-5; CDR3 DNA: TGCGCCAGCAGCCCGGGGGATAAAGAGACCCAGTACTTC; CDR3 protein: CASSPGDKETQYF
D gene: .; V gene: TRBV12-3/TRBV12-4; clone size: few; J gene: TRBJ2-2; CDR3 DNA: TGTGCCAGCAGACACGGACAGTTTGAAACCGGGGAGCTGTTTTTT; CDR3 protein: CASRHGQFETGELFF
D gene: TRBD1; V gene: TRBV5-1; clone size: few; J gene: TRBJ1-6; CDR3 DNA: TGCGCCAGCAGCAAGGGACAGATCTATAATTCACCCCTCCACTTT; CDR3 protein: CASSKGQIYNSPLHF
D gene: .; V gene: TRBV6-1; clone size: .; J gene: TRBJ2-3; CDR3 DNA: TGTGCCAGCAGCGAAAGTCTAGCATCCGCAGATACGCAGTATTTT; CDR3 protein: CASSESLASADTQYF
D gene: .; V gene: TRBV6-1; clone size: .; J gene: TRBJ1-5; CDR3 DNA: TGTGCCAGCAGCCCCTCCTTTAATCAGCCCCAGCATTTT; CDR3 protein: CASSPSFNQPQHF
D gene: .; V gene: TRBV12-3/TRBV12-4; clone size: few; J gene: TRBJ2-4; CDR3 DNA: TGTGCCAGCAGTTTGTCGGCCCCGGGGAAAGACATTCAGTACTTC; CDR3 protein: CASSLSAPGKDIQYF
D gene: .; V gene: TRBV2; clone size: .; J gene: TRBJ2-7; CDR3 DNA: TGTGCCAGCACCCGTTTGACAGGTAGCGAGCAGTACTTC; CDR3 protein: CASTRLTGSEQYF
D gene: .; V gene: TRBV10-3; clone size: few; J gene: TRBJ1-1; CDR3 DNA: TGTGCCATCAGAGGCGTAGGCAGGGGTGCGGGTGAAGCTTTCTTT; CDR3 protein: CAIRGVGRGAGEAFF
D gene: TRBD1; V gene: TRBV12-3/TRBV12-4; clone size: many; J gene: TRBJ1-2; CDR3 DNA: TGTGCCAGCAGTCCTGGACAGGTTTATGGCTACACCTTC; CDR3 protein: CASSPGQVYGYTF
D gene: .; V gene: TRBV7-9; clone size: many; J gene: TRBJ2-7; CDR3 DNA: TGTGCCAGCAGCTCTCAGGAGGCCTACGAGCAGTACTTC; CDR3 protein: CASSSQEAYEQYF
D gene: .; V gene: TRBV9; clone size: few; J gene: TRBJ2-1; CDR3 DNA: TGTGCCAGCAGCGTAGAGGGTGACTACAATGAGCAGTTCTTC; CDR3 protein: CASSVEGDYNEQFF
D gene: TRBD1; V gene: TRBV9; clone size: many; J gene: TRBJ1-4; CDR3 DNA: TGTGCCAGCAGCACAGGGACAGGGAACCTTAATGAAAAACTGTTTTTT; CDR3 protein: CASSTGTGNLNEKLFF
D gene: TRBD1; V gene: TRBV6-2/TRBV6-3; clone size: .; J gene: TRBJ2-2; CDR3 DNA: TGTGCCAGCAGGGGACAGGTTAACACCGGGGAGCTGTTTTTT; CDR3 protein: CASRGQVNTGELFF
D gene: TRBD1; V gene: TRBV7-8; clone size: .; J gene: TRBJ1-1; CDR3 DNA: TGTGCCAGCAGCTCCAGACAGGGGGGGCTCGAAGCTTTCTTT; CDR3 protein: CASSSRQGGLEAFF
D gene: .; V gene: TRBV21-1; clone size: few; J gene: TRBJ2-1; CDR3 DNA: TGTGCCAGCAGCAAAGGGAGGGCAGCGGGAGCCTACAATGAGCAGTTCTTC; CDR3 protein: CASSKGRAAGAYNEQFF
D gene: .; V gene: TRBV5-6; clone size: .; J gene: TRBJ2-1; CDR3 DNA: TGTGCCAGCAGCTTTGGGACTGTAAACAATGAGCAGTTCTTC; CDR3 protein: CASSFGTVNNEQFF
D gene: .; V gene: TRBV6-2/TRBV6-3; clone size: .; J gene: TRBJ1-1; CDR3 DNA: TGTGCCAGCAGTTACGGGACGTCGAACACTGAAGCTTTCTTT; CDR3 protein: CASSYGTSNTEAFF
D gene: .; V gene: TRBV5-1; clone size: .; J gene: TRBJ2-7; CDR3 DNA: TGCGCCAGCAGCTTGGTGGGGAACTACGAGCAGTACTTC; CDR3 protein: CASSLVGNYEQYF
D gene: TRBD1; V gene: TRBV24-1; clone size: many; J gene: TRBJ2-7; CDR3 DNA: TGTGCCACCAGTGATTTGGCTTTTGCGGGACAGGGTATCCACCCCTACGAGCAGTACTTC; CDR3 protein: CATSDLAFAGQGIHPYEQYF
D gene: .; V gene: TRBV5-6; clone size: few; J gene: TRBJ2-3; CDR3 DNA: TGTGCCAGCAGCTTGGACAGGCCCCTCACAGATACGCAGTATTTT; CDR3 protein: CASSLDRPLTDTQYF
D gene: TRBD1; V gene: TRBV9; clone size: few; J gene: TRBJ2-1; CDR3 DNA: TGTGCCAGCAGCGTAGCTCAGGGCAGGGGGCCGACCAATGAGCAGTTCTTC; CDR3 protein: CASSVAQGRGPTNEQFF
D gene: TRBD1; V gene: TRBV10-2; clone size: .; J gene: TRBJ2-1; CDR3 DNA: TGCGCCAGCAGTGTCCACAGGGGCGATGAGCAGTTCTTC; CDR3 protein: CASSVHRGDEQFF
D gene: TRBD1; V gene: TRBV10-3; clone size: many; J gene: TRBJ1-6; CDR3 DNA: TGTGCCATCAGCGGGACAGGGGGAGGAGGGTCACCCCTCCACTTT; CDR3 protein: CAISGTGGGGSPLHF
D gene: .; V gene: TRBV7-2; clone size: few; J gene: TRBJ2-5; CDR3 DNA: TGTGCCAGCAGGCAGGGTCTAGAGACCCAGTACTTC; CDR3 protein: CASRQGLETQYF
D gene: TRBD1; V gene: TRBV20-1; clone size: .; J gene: TRBJ2-7; CDR3 DNA: TGCAGTGCTAGGACAGGGAGATCCTACGAGCAGTACTTC; CDR3 protein: CSARTGRSYEQYF
D gene: .; V gene: TRBV12-3/TRBV12-4; clone size: many; J gene: TRBJ2-3; CDR3 DNA: TGTGCCAGCAGTCCGCCCCAGGGACGAGATACGCAGTATTTT; CDR3 protein: CASSPPQGRDTQYF